Listed below are T cell receptor delta chains from one sample, sequenced in a study of γδ T cells in repeated Plasmodium falciparum infection. TCRdb used CATT to re-call clones from the multiplex PCR reads. The sample shows around 46,000 delta-chain clones, roughly 1.6% of them seen only once. Sequenced sample: gamma-delta T cells from blood. All receptors derive from a pool of human donors (malaria-infected and uninfected, not separated). The CDR3 runs from the conserved cysteine through the conserved F or W. The order of the fields is clone size, D gene, J gene, V gene, CDR3 protein, CDR3 DNA. D genes are given only for firm matches. Expanded clones get a size class; other rows say once, few or many, or leave the size out.

clone size: many
D gene: TRDD3
J gene: TRDJ1
V gene: TRDV1
CDR3 protein: CALGEPACWGIRTDKLIF
CDR3 DNA: TGTGCTCTTGGGGAACCTGCGTGCTGGGGGATACGCACCGATAAACTCATCTTT

clone size: medium-sized
D gene: -
J gene: TRDJ1
V gene: TRDV1
CDR3 protein: CALGELGKRIGTDKLIF
CDR3 DNA: TGTGCTCTTGGGGAACTAGGGAAACGGATAGGGACCGATAAACTCATCTTT

clone size: many
D gene: TRDD3
J gene: TRDJ1
V gene: TRDV1
CDR3 protein: CALGVLLGALGDTHLVYTDKLIF
CDR3 DNA: TGTGCTCTTGGGGTCCTACTCGGGGCACTGGGGGATACTCATCTCGTTTACACCGATAAACTCATCTTT

clone size: medium-sized
D gene: TRDD3
J gene: TRDJ1
V gene: TRDV1
CDR3 protein: CALGDPLGPTKSTGGLNTDKLIF
CDR3 DNA: TGTGCTCTTGGGGATCCGTTGGGTCCTACAAAATCTACTGGGGGACTAAACACCGATAAACTCATCTTT

clone size: many
D gene: TRDD3
J gene: TRDJ1
V gene: TRDV2
CDR3 protein: CACDTVGILRATDKLIF
CDR3 DNA: TGTGCCTGTGACACCGTGGGGATACTTAGGGCCACCGATAAACTCATCTTT

clone size: many
D gene: TRDD3
J gene: TRDJ1
V gene: TRDV1
CDR3 protein: CALGEPRLPPSLGEPYTDKLIF
CDR3 DNA: TGTGCTCTTGGGGAGCCCCGACTCCCCCCGTCCCTGGGGGAGCCTTACACCGATAAACTCATCTTT

clone size: -
D gene: -
J gene: TRDJ1
V gene: TRDV1
CDR3 protein: CALGELTPRRYTDKLIF
CDR3 DNA: TGTGCCCTTGGGGAACTAACTCCCAGGAGATACACCGATAAGCTCATCTTT

clone size: -
D gene: -
J gene: TRDJ1
V gene: TRDV2
CDR3 protein: CACEKGLTF
CDR3 DNA: TGTGCCTGTGAGAAGGGACTTACCTTT

clone size: many
D gene: TRDD3
J gene: TRDJ3
V gene: TRDV1
CDR3 protein: CALGKPLCTGYWGIPWDTRQMFF
CDR3 DNA: TGTGCTCTTGGGAAACCCTTGTGTACGGGATACTGGGGGATACCCTGGGACACCCGACAGATGTTTTTC

clone size: many
D gene: -
J gene: TRDJ1
V gene: TRDV1
CDR3 protein: CALGTFLQLGENWGVTKLIF
CDR3 DNA: TGTGCTCTTGGGACCTTCCTACAACTAGGTGAGAACTGGGGGGTCACGAAACTCATCTTT

clone size: medium-sized
D gene: -
J gene: TRDJ3
V gene: TRDV2
CDR3 protein: CACDNPTGGFGPGSWDTRQMFF
CDR3 DNA: -

clone size: many
D gene: TRDD3
J gene: TRDJ1
V gene: TRDV2
CDR3 protein: CACDILGDRGLPPDKLIF
CDR3 DNA: TGTGCCTGTGACATACTGGGGGACCGAGGGCTGCCTCCCGATAAACTCATCTTT

clone size: many
D gene: TRDD3
J gene: TRDJ2
V gene: TRDV2
CDR3 protein: CACDGVERIWGIQAAQLFF
CDR3 DNA: TGTGCCTGTGACGGAGTAGAACGAATATGGGGGATACAGGCAGCACAACTCTTCTTT

clone size: -
D gene: TRDD3
J gene: TRDJ1
V gene: TRDV3
CDR3 protein: CAFKPFTCPKGWWGIRCTDKLIF
CDR3 DNA: TGTGCCTTTAAACCCTTTACCTGCCCTAAGGGGTGGTGGGGGATACGCTGCACCGATAAACTCATCTTT

clone size: medium-sized
D gene: TRDD3
J gene: TRDJ1
V gene: TRDV1
CDR3 protein: CALGGEFGRWVLGDTTKLIF
CDR3 DNA: TGTGCTCTTGGGGGGGAGTTTGGACGATGGGTACTGGGGGATACAACGAAACTCATCTTT

clone size: medium-sized
D gene: -
J gene: TRDJ1
V gene: TRDV1
CDR3 protein: CALSYRDGRGLQYTDKLIF
CDR3 DNA: TGTGCTCTTTCCTACCGGGATGGTAGAGGGTTACAGTACACCGATAAACTCATCTTT

clone size: many
D gene: -
J gene: TRDJ1
V gene: TRDV1
CDR3 protein: CALGEWSYDVSTGTDKLIF
CDR3 DNA: TGTGCTCTTGGGGAATGGTCCTACGATGTGAGTACTGGGACCGATAAACTCATCTTT

clone size: large
D gene: -
J gene: TRDJ1
V gene: TRDV2
CDR3 protein: CACDFPSLPDKLIF
CDR3 DNA: TGTGCCTGTGACTTCCCCTCTCTGCCCGATAAACTCATCTTT

clone size: many
D gene: TRDD3
J gene: TRDJ1
V gene: TRDV3
CDR3 protein: CALPNSLERLGVRHTDKLIF
CDR3 DNA: TGTGCCTTGCCGAATTCCCTGGAACGACTGGGGGTCCGCCACACCGATAAACTCATCTTT

clone size: medium-sized
D gene: TRDD3
J gene: TRDJ1
V gene: TRDV1
CDR3 protein: CALGAPPLGGGLNAKLIF
CDR3 DNA: TGTGCTCTTGGGGCGCCTCCTCTTGGTGGGGGATTGAATGCTAAACTCATCTTT

clone size: many
D gene: -
J gene: TRDJ1
V gene: TRDV1
CDR3 protein: CALGTLPTGVTGRKVLIF
CDR3 DNA: TGTGCTCTTGGGACGCTACCCACGGGGGTTACTGGTCGGAAAGTACTCATCTTT

clone size: many
D gene: -
J gene: TRDJ1
V gene: TRDV1
CDR3 protein: CALGEGRLGRALYTDKLIF
CDR3 DNA: TGTGCTCTTGGGGAAGGCCGCCTGGGACGGGCCCTGTACACCGATAAACTCATCTTT

clone size: medium-sized
D gene: -
J gene: TRDJ1
V gene: TRDV1
CDR3 protein: CALGERKDERGKSLRIPRGGWSVDKLIF
CDR3 DNA: TGTGCTCTTGGGGAACGAAAGGACGAAAGGGGAAAGTCCCTACGTATTCCTAGGGGGGGATGGTCGGTCGATAAACTCATCTTT

clone size: many
D gene: -
J gene: TRDJ1
V gene: TRDV1
CDR3 protein: CALGEPINQFPTGPWGTYTDKLIF
CDR3 DNA: TGTGCTCTTGGGGAACCTATAAATCAGTTTCCTACCGGGCCCTGGGGGACTTACACCGATAAACTCATCTTT

clone size: medium-sized
D gene: -
J gene: TRDJ1
V gene: TRDV2
CDR3 protein: CACDALYTLYTDKLIF
CDR3 DNA: TGTGCCTGTGACGCTCTATATACCTTGTACACCGATAAACTCATCTTT

clone size: medium-sized
D gene: -
J gene: TRDJ1
V gene: TRDV3
CDR3 protein: CAFIRPCRGYTDKLIF
CDR3 DNA: TGTGCCTTCATCCGACCCTGTCGGGGTTACACCGATAAACTCATCTTT

clone size: many
D gene: TRDD3
J gene: TRDJ1
V gene: TRDV1
CDR3 protein: CALGDPSLGDTQGTDKLIF
CDR3 DNA: TGTGCTCTTGGGGACCCTTCACTGGGGGATACTCAAGGGACCGATAAACTCATCTTT

clone size: many
D gene: TRDD2
J gene: TRDJ1
V gene: TRDV1
CDR3 protein: CALGERWAFLGGDIAKYTDKLIF
CDR3 DNA: TGTGCTCTTGGGGAACGATGGGCCTTCCTAGGGGGGGACATCGCAAAGTACACCGATAAACTCATCTTT

clone size: medium-sized
D gene: TRDD3
J gene: TRDJ1
V gene: TRDV1
CDR3 protein: CALGDYSVGDTRTDKLIF
CDR3 DNA: TGTGCTCTTGGGGACTACTCGGTGGGGGATACGCGTACCGATAAACTCATCTTT

clone size: medium-sized
D gene: TRDD3
J gene: TRDJ1
V gene: TRDV1
CDR3 protein: CALGELRGRWLGDIGTDKLIF
CDR3 DNA: TGTGCTCTTGGGGAACTTAGGGGCCGATGGCTGGGGGATATAGGCACCGATAAACTCATCTTT

clone size: many
D gene: TRDD3
J gene: TRDJ1
V gene: TRDV1
CDR3 protein: CALGEIGGTSSSYWGIRTDKLIF
CDR3 DNA: TGTGCTCTTGGGGAAATTGGGGGAACTTCCTCTTCATACTGGGGGATACGGACCGATAAACTCATCTTT

clone size: many
D gene: TRDD3
J gene: TRDJ2
V gene: TRDV2
CDR3 protein: CACDKVPGGLGEIKGAQLFF
CDR3 DNA: TGTGCCTGTGACAAAGTTCCTGGGGGCTTGGGGGAGATAAAAGGAGCACAACTCTTCTTT

clone size: medium-sized
D gene: TRDD3
J gene: TRDJ1
V gene: TRDV1
CDR3 protein: CALGDLSSYGLLGDRNTDKLIF
CDR3 DNA: TGTGCTCTTGGGGACCTTTCCTCCTACGGGTTACTGGGGGATAGGAACACCGATAAACTCATCTTT

clone size: many
D gene: TRDD3
J gene: TRDJ1
V gene: TRDV1
CDR3 protein: CALGELTYPVATDWGITGTDKLIF
CDR3 DNA: TGTGCTCTTGGGGAACTAACCTACCCTGTGGCTACCGACTGGGGGATAACCGGCACCGATAAACTCATCTTT

clone size: many
D gene: TRDD2
J gene: TRDJ1
V gene: TRDV1
CDR3 protein: CALGEPSPSYSPTETYTDKLIF
CDR3 DNA: TGTGCTCTTGGGGAACCCTCTCCTTCCTACAGCCCTACTGAGACCTACACCGATAAACTCATCTTT

clone size: many
D gene: -
J gene: TRDJ1
V gene: TRDV1
CDR3 protein: CALGRTFPSMRGPREDKLIF
CDR3 DNA: TGTGCTCTTGGCCGCACCTTCCCCTCAATGAGGGGCCCAAGGGAGGATAAACTCATCTTT

clone size: many
D gene: TRDD2
J gene: TRDJ1
V gene: TRDV1
CDR3 protein: CALGELHLPTKGCTDKLIF
CDR3 DNA: TGTGCTCTTGGGGAACTTCACCTTCCTACGAAGGGTTGCACCGATAAACTCATCTTT

clone size: many
D gene: TRDD3
J gene: TRDJ1
V gene: TRDV1
CDR3 protein: CALGETFARGILTDKLIF
CDR3 DNA: TGTGCTCTTGGGGAAACCTTCGCACGGGGGATACTCACCGATAAACTCATCTTT

clone size: many
D gene: TRDD3
J gene: TRDJ1
V gene: TRDV1
CDR3 protein: CALGELKSTAVRHWGPYTDKLIF
CDR3 DNA: TGTGCTCTTGGGGAACTTAAGTCAACCGCAGTACGTCACTGGGGACCGTACACCGATAAACTCATCTTT

clone size: many
D gene: TRDD3
J gene: TRDJ1
V gene: TRDV1
CDR3 protein: CALGDSTGIRYSDKLIF
CDR3 DNA: TGTGCTCTTGGGGATTCTACGGGGATACGATACAGCGATAAACTCATCTTT

clone size: medium-sized
D gene: TRDD3
J gene: TRDJ1
V gene: TRAV29/DV5
CDR3 protein: CAATLRIGGYARFKLIF
CDR3 DNA: TGTGCAGCAACGCTTCGTATAGGGGGATACGCGCGGTTTAAACTCATCTTT

clone size: many
D gene: TRDD3
J gene: TRDJ1
V gene: TRDV1
CDR3 protein: CALGESPLLTGGYLHTDKLIF
CDR3 DNA: TGTGCTCTTGGGGAATCCCCACTACTTACTGGGGGATACCTACACACCGATAAACTCATCTTT